A selection of T cell receptor beta chains follows, all from one sample in a study of blood T cell repertoires in COVID-19. Only in-frame clones appear in the TCRdb table, and some are missing; sequencing was by immunoSEQ multiplex PCR. The sample holds roughly 60,000 clones, around 90% seen once. Sequencing was performed on peripheral blood. These receptors all stem from a human donor with acute or convalescent COVID-19. The donor label of this sample is uncertain. The CDR3 runs from the conserved cysteine through the conserved F or W. A D gene is named only where the DNA matches it firmly. Clone size appears in some rows only: once, few, many, or a class for an expanded clone.

>few|TRBD1|TRBJ2-1|TRBV4-2|16
CASSQVRDRSFNEQFF
TGTGCCAGCAGCCAGGTTCGGGACAGAAGCTTCAATGAGCAGTTCTTC
>.|.|TRBJ2-1|TRBV7-3|15
CASSLTSQQGYEQFF
TGTGCCAGCAGCCTCACTAGCCAGCAGGGCTATGAGCAGTTCTTC
>.|.|TRBJ1-1|TRBV29-1|15
CSVGAVGQSNTEAFF
TGCAGCGTTGGGGCGGTGGGACAATCGAACACTGAAGCTTTCTTT
>.|TRBD1|TRBJ1-5|TRBV19|15
CASTFTGDANQPQHF
TGTGCCAGTACCTTTACAGGGGATGCGAATCAGCCCCAGCATTTT
>once|.|TRBJ2-3|TRBV6-5|13
CASSIGLQDTQYF
TGTGCCAGCAGTATCGGACTTCAAGATACGCAGTATTTT
>.|.|TRBJ1-3|TRBV5-4|16
CASSKEPGASGNTIYF
TGTGCCAGCAGCAAAGAACCAGGGGCCTCTGGAAACACCATATATTTT
>.|.|TRBJ2-5|TRBV5-8|14
CASSLGALRETQYF
TGTGCCAGCAGCTTGGGGGCCCTACGGGAGACCCAGTACTTC
>.|TRBD2|TRBJ2-1|TRBV6-5|15
CASSPGLAGYNEQFF
TGTGCCAGCAGCCCCGGACTAGCGGGATACAATGAGCAGTTCTTC
>.|TRBD2|TRBJ2-1|TRBV7-9|15
CASSRLTSGYNEQFF
TGTGCCAGCAGTCGTCTGACTAGCGGCTACAATGAGCAGTTCTTC
>.|TRBD1|TRBJ1-3|TRBV15|18
CATSRDLQGAQGGNTIYF
TGTGCCACCAGCAGAGATTTACAGGGGGCTCAGGGGGGAAACACCATATATTTT